This T cell receptor beta chain is drawn from a study of regulatory T cells in long-lasting Graves disease. The CDR3 length is 14 residues. V was shortened by 5 bases and J by 6 bases, with 13 bases between the two germline ends. CDR1 and CDR2 from the germline V gene are MNHNS and SASEGT. Regarding this clonotype: The antigen is not known.

Study-wide results and caveats: Only peripheral blood was studied, not thyroid tissue.

Specified time point: persistent/refractory GD, antithyroid drugs over 5 years with positive TRAb. The TCR library was prepared using RNA isolated from PBMCs. Patient provenance is recorded as an endocrinology department in Xi'an, China. Both iRepertoire HTBI primers and Arm-PCR of CDR3 regions were used to build the TCR beta libraries. MiXCR was run by TCRdb on the multiplex PCR reads, yielding one entry per CDR3 protein. The sample yields 400,000 to 500,000 distinct CDR3 sequences, under 25% seen once. The TCR originated in a female donor with Graves disease. Sequenced here: peripheral blood mononuclear cells (PBMCs), sampled when the disease was refractory, from a patient treated with antithyroid drugs. J is TRBJ2-2 and V is TRBV6-1; D might be TRBD1 (6 bases). DNA of the CDR3: TGTGCCAGCAGTCCTCGGGACATTTCCGGGGAGCTGTTTTTT. It translates to CASSPRDISGELFF.